Presented here are 26 T cell receptor beta chains from one specimen sequenced in a study of blood T cell repertoires in COVID-19. Assay used: immunoSEQ multiplex PCR; TCRdb lists only in-frame clones, some missing. The sample has about 290,000 clones, roughly nine tenths seen once. Specimen: peripheral blood. These receptors originate from a woman in her twenties or thirties with COVID-19, enrolled during active disease.

The chain carries TRBV29-1 and TRBJ1-2; D gene uncertain. The CDR3 consists of 13 residues. From germline, CDR1 is SQVTM and CDR2 ANQGSEA. The ends were cut back, 6 bases at V and 6 bases at J, with 17 bases in the middle. The DNA for the CDR3 is TGCAGCGTCTCCCCCTACCGGAGCCATGGCTACACCTTC. This gives the protein CSVSPYRSHGYTF.

This clone occurred a few times. This chain connects TRBV5-1 to TRBJ2-2; the D gene is possibly TRBD2 (6 bases). The CDR3 contains 16 residues. CDR1 SGHRS and CDR2 YFSETQ come from the germline V gene. Trimming pared 0 bases from V and 1 base from J, leaving 10 bases between. As DNA, the CDR3 is TGCGCCAGCAGCTTGGCCATAGCGGTGAACACCGGGGAGCTGTTTTTT. It encodes CASSLAIAVNTGELFF.

The genes are TRBV19 and TRBJ2-5; 7 bases fit TRBD2. The V gene end was trimmed by 2 bases and the J gene end by 5 bases; junction bases not matched to a gene: 8. The germline V gene has CDR1 LNHDA and CDR2 SQIVND (reference sequence). The CDR3 is 15 amino acids. The CDR3 spells CASSIRGGLTETQYF. CDR3 nucleotides: TGTGCCAGTAGTATACGCGGGGGACTGACGGAGACCCAGTACTTC.

The V and J genes are TRBV5-6 and TRBJ1-1, with D tentatively TRBD1 (5 bases). Looked up from germline, CDR1 is SGHDT and CDR2 is YYEEEE. Trimming removed 1 base from V and 11 bases from J, with 9 bases in between. The CDR3 is 11 amino acids. The CDR3 coding sequence is TGTGCCAGCAGCTTGTTGACAGATGCTTTCTTT. Translating it yields CASSLLTDAFF. The variable domain in full, with the rest retrieved from reference TRBV5-6 and TRBJ1-1, is DAGVTQSPTHLIKTRGQQVTLRCSPKSGHDTVSWYQQALGQGPQFIFQYYEEEERQRGNFPDRFSGHQFPNYSSELNVNALLLGDSALYLCASSLLTDAFFGQGTRLTVV.

The gene calls are TRBV27 and TRBJ2-4; 8 nucleotides match TRBD1. The CDR3 consists of 16 residues. CDR1 MNHEY and CDR2 SMNVEV come from the germline V gene (reference sequence). The junction had 10 bases not matched to a gene; V was cut back by 5 bases and J by 4 bases. The CDR3 spells CASSKTGGRVKNIQYF. For the CDR3, the DNA is TGTGCCAGCAGTAAAACAGGGGGGCGGGTGAAAAACATTCAGTACTTC.

The gene calls are TRBV5-6 and TRBJ1-6; D may be TRBD1 (5 bases). The V end lost 4 bases, the J end lost 4 bases, and 12 bases lay between the germline ends. In germline, CDR1 is SGHDT, CDR2 YYEEEE. The CDR3 covers 15 residues. The CDR3 bases are TGTGCCAGCAGCCGTCGGGACTCTTATAATTCACCCCTCCACTTT. This gives the protein CASSRRDSYNSPLHF.

The chain has TRBV14 and TRBJ2-3; 12 bases fit TRBD2. The germline CDR1 and CDR2 sequences are SGHDN and FVKESK. J was trimmed by 0 bases and V by 3 bases; bases with no gene match: 7. The CDR3 covers 18 residues. Written as DNA, the CDR3 is TGTGCCAGCAGCCACCGACTAGCGGGGGTCCTTAGCACAGATACGCAGTATTTT. It codes for CASSHRLAGVLSTDTQYF.

This rearrangement joins TRBV18 to TRBJ2-1; a weak D match, TRBD1 (6 bases). V was clipped by 4 bases and J by 7 bases, with 17 bases between them. The V gene's germline CDR1 is KGHSH and CDR2 LQKENI. This CDR3 has 15 amino acids. In DNA, the CDR3 is TGTGCCAGCTCACAAGACGACAGGACCACAAATGAGCAGTTCTTC. As protein: CASSQDDRTTNEQFF.

The chain has TRBV2 and TRBJ2-7; D remains ambiguous. CDR1 and CDR2 from the germline V gene are SNHLY and FYNNEI. V dropped 2 bases and J dropped 2 bases, with 16 bases sitting between them. The CDR3 runs 16 residues. The CDR3 bases are TGTGCCAGCAGTGAACTTGAGACAAGGTCCGCCTACGAGCAGTACTTC. It encodes CASSELETRSAYEQYF.

The chain uses TRBV19 and TRBJ1-4, with unresolved D. CDR3 size: 12 residues. V was cut by 4 bases and J by 8 bases, with 8 bases left in between. Germline V CDR1 and CDR2: LNHDA, SQIVND (reference sequence). In DNA, the CDR3 is TGTGCCAGTAGTAACACCAGGGAAAAACTGTTTTTT. Translated: CASSNTREKLFF. Drawing the rest from reference TRBV19 and TRBJ1-4, the complete variable domain is DGGITQSPKYLFRKEGQNVTLSCEQNLNHDAMYWYRQDPGQGLRLIYYSQIVNDFQKGDIAEGYSVSREKKESFPLTVTSAQKNPTAFYLCASSNTREKLFFGSGTQLSVL.

The chain combines TRBV19 with TRBJ1-2, with 7 bases fitting TRBD1. The germline gives CDR1 LNHDA, CDR2 SQIVND (reference sequence). Trimming cost V 3 bases and J 6 bases; bases outside gene matches: 7. There are 14 residues in the CDR3. In DNA form, the CDR3 reads TGTGCCAGTAGTATGGATAGGGGGCTGAATGGCTACACCTTC. It codes for CASSMDRGLNGYTF.

The chain employs TRBV7-9 and TRBJ1-5; D possibly corresponds to TRBD1 (5 bases). Germline V gene lookup returns CDR1 SEHNR and CDR2 FQNEAQ (reference sequence). V was cut by 3 bases and J by 6 bases, with 18 bases left in between. The CDR3 sequence is 16 residues long. This CDR3 is CASSLGGTRLPQPQHF. The CDR3 bases are TGTGCCAGCAGCTTGGGGGGGACGCGGCTTCCTCAGCCCCAGCATTTT.

This sequence joins TRBV2 and TRBJ1-4; D not certain. Germline V CDR1 and CDR2: SNHLY, FYNNEI. The CDR3 sequence is 12 residues long. V gave up 6 bases and J gave up 13 bases, with 15 bases separating them. The CDR3 sequence is CASRSGFLRLFF. The CDR3 bases are TGTGCCAGCAGGAGCGGGTTTCTTCGACTGTTTTTT.

This chain uses TRBV2 with TRBJ1-6, with D perhaps matching TRBD1 (5 bases). The germline V gene encodes CDR1 SNHLY and CDR2 FYNNEI. Trimming shortened V by 8 bases and J by 6 bases, and 11 bases separated the two germline ends. This CDR3 comprises 13 residues. CDR3 residues: CASGVDSNSPLHF. CDR3 nucleotide sequence: TGTGCCAGCGGGGTAGACAGTAATTCACCCCTCCACTTT.

The rearrangement uses TRBV5-1 and TRBJ2-5; tentatively, D is TRBD2 (6 bases). The ends were cut back, 0 bases at V and 2 bases at J, with 14 bases in the middle. The CDR3 runs to 16 residues. Germline loops: CDR1 SGHRS, CDR2 YFSETQ. CDR3 in DNA: TGCGCCAGCAGCTTGGGTTGGCGGGGAGAGCAAGAGACCCAGTACTTC. Translated, it gives CASSLGWRGEQETQYF. The full variable domain, its missing parts supplied by reference TRBV5-1 and TRBJ2-5, is KAGVTQTPRYLIKTRGQQVTLSCSPISGHRSVSWYQQTPGQGLQFLFEYFSETQRNKGNFPGRFSGRQFSNSRSEMNVSTLELGDSALYLCASSLGWRGEQETQYFGPGTRLLVL.

The V gene is TRBV7-8, the J gene TRBJ1-1; no firm D call. The germline gives CDR1 SGHVS, CDR2 FQNEAQ. This CDR3 is 14 amino acids long. V shed 3 bases and J shed 5 bases, with 13 bases lying between them. DNA for the CDR3: TGTGCCAGCAGCTTGCACCCCCCGAGGACTGAAGCTTTCTTT. Residues: CASSLHPPRTEAFF.

The chain combines TRBV18 with TRBJ2-1, with TRBD2 matching 8 bases. The length of the CDR3 is 15 residues. Germline V gives CDR1 KGHSH, CDR2 LQKENI. With V trimmed by 5 bases and J by 4 bases, 7 bases remained unmatched. The CDR3 reads CASSISGGQYNEQFF. The CDR3 DNA follows: TGTGCCAGCTCAATTTCGGGGGGGCAATACAATGAGCAGTTCTTC.

This sequence joins TRBV19 and TRBJ1-5, with D perhaps matching TRBD1 (6 bases). Germline CDR1 reads LNHDA; CDR2 reads SQIVND (reference sequence). Trimming removed 2 bases at V and 2 bases at J, with 10 bases between. CDR3 length: 15 residues. The CDR3 DNA is TGTGCCAGTAGTATATGGGCAGGGGGCAATCAGCCCCAGCATTTT. The encoded protein is CASSIWAGGNQPQHF.

The chain has TRBV5-1 and TRBJ2-7; 8 bases align to TRBD1. V trimming: 4 bases; J trimming: 6 bases; junction bases outside the gene matches: 9. This CDR3 contains 14 residues. Germline CDR1 SGHRS, CDR2 YFSETQ. CDR3 protein: CASSPGQGPGEQYF. CDR3 coding DNA: TGCGCCAGCAGCCCCGGACAGGGACCGGGCGAGCAGTACTTC.

The V gene is TRBV3-1 (or the pseudogene TRBV3-2), the J gene TRBJ2-5; D perhaps matches TRBD1 (6 bases). The length of the CDR3 is 19 residues. CDR1 LGHDT and CDR2 YNNKEL come from the germline V gene (reference sequence). V was cut by 0 bases and J by 5 bases, with 25 bases left in between. For the CDR3, the DNA is TGTGCCAGCAGCCAAGAAGAGCCCACGACAGGATATTATGGGGAGACCCAGTACTTC. It codes for CASSQEEPTTGYYGETQYF.

The chain carries TRBV6-2 or TRBV6-3 and TRBJ2-1, with D hard to call. The germline gives CDR1 MNHEY, CDR2 SVGEGT. Trimming stripped 2 bases from V and 7 bases from J, with 6 bases between. This CDR3 contains 12 residues. CDR3 DNA: TGTGCCAGCAGTTACGCGGCGAATGAGCAGTTCTTC. This sequence encodes CASSYAANEQFF.

V gene TRBV7-9 combines with J gene TRBJ2-7; a possible D gene is TRBD1 (8 bases). The CDR3 contains 13 residues. Trimming shortened V by 6 bases and J by 6 bases, and 15 bases separated the two germline ends. Germline V gene data show CDR1 as SEHNR and CDR2 as FQNEAQ (reference sequence). The CDR3 region is CASRPTGEGEQYF. The CDR3 bases are TGTGCCAGCAGACCGACAGGGGAGGGCGAGCAGTACTTC.

The chain uses TRBV29-1 and TRBJ2-5; D may be TRBD1 (6 bases). Trimming removed 7 bases at V and 0 bases at J, with 9 bases between. Per germline, CDR1 SQVTM and CDR2 ANQGSEA. CDR3 size: 12 residues. Written as DNA, the CDR3 is TGCAGCGCAACAGGGTACCAAGAGACCCAGTACTTC. Translated: CSATGYQETQYF.

This clone was detected a few times. J is TRBJ2-1 and V is TRBV2; TRBD1 matches at 7 bases. The V gene's germline CDR1 is SNHLY and CDR2 FYNNEI. J gave up 6 bases and V 6 bases, and 14 bases lay outside the gene matches. CDR3 length: 16 residues. The CDR3 is CASSLWTGRGGNEQFF. CDR3 DNA sequence: TGTGCCAGCAGCCTCTGGACAGGCCGCGGCGGCAATGAGCAGTTCTTC.

The chain joins TRBV2 to TRBJ1-5; no firm D call. This CDR3 comprises 15 residues. Germline assignment: CDR1 SNHLY and CDR2 FYNNEI. V lost 2 bases and J lost 0, with 8 bases in between. CDR3 in DNA: TGTGCCAGCAGTGAATTCGTCCGTAGCAATCAGCCCCAGCATTTT. Its translation is CASSEFVRSNQPQHF. The full variable domain, completed using reference TRBV2 and TRBJ1-5, is EPEVTQTPSHQVTQMGQEVILRCVPISNHLYFYWYRQILGQKVEFLVSFYNNEISEKSEIFDDQFSVERPDGSNFTLKIRSTKLEDSAMYFCASSEFVRSNQPQHFGDGTRLSIL.

V usage is TRBV4-1 and J usage is TRBJ1-1; 8 bases align to TRBD1. CDR1 is MGHRA, CDR2 YSYEKL, per germline. J lost 0 bases, V lost 2 bases, and 2 bases had no gene match. The CDR3 is 15 amino acids. For the CDR3, the DNA is TGCGCCAGCAGCCAAAGGGGACAGGTGAACACTGAAGCTTTCTTT. Residues: CASSQRGQVNTEAFF.